Sequencing of this T cell receptor (beta chain) was carried out in a study of blood T cell repertoires in COVID-19. Study-wide context: Acute-phase and convalescent COVID-19 samples originated in the United States, Italy and Spain. PBMCs, B-cell-depleted T cells, or T cells provided the cDNA or gDNA that made up the material.

Assay: immunoSEQ multiplex PCR; the TCRdb copy retains only in-frame clones and omits some. Of roughly 42,000 clones listed, 70% to 90% are singletons. The trim removed 5 bases at V and 2 bases at J, leaving 3 bases unmatched. Germline CDR1 MNHEY, CDR2 SMNVEV (reference sequence). CDR3 length equals 14 residues. The rearrangement uses TRBV27 and TRBJ1-5, with 7 positions matching TRBD1. Sequencing input: peripheral blood. The sequence was obtained from a man aged 55 to 70 with acute or convalescent COVID-19. CDR3 in amino acids: CASSTTGGNQPQHF. Here the CDR3 DNA reads TGTGCCAGCAGTACTACAGGGGGCAATCAGCCCCAGCATTTT.